This TCR beta chain was recorded in a study of lymphopenia after photon versus proton radiotherapy (dated by TCRdb to about 2019). Looking at the study overall: In patients with gastrointestinal tumors who developed high-grade lymphopenia, the study compared the immunological effects of photon radiation therapy with those of proton radiation therapy. A cohort of approximately 20 patients with gastrointestinal tumors who received either photon or proton therapy and subsequently developed lymphopenia was included. The goal of the study was to describe how the two radiation modalities differ in their effects on the immune system. Beyond this particular receptor, the publication reports: After the lymphocyte count nadir, photon-treated repertoires showed oligoclonal expansion, especially of CD8+ Temra cells, which drove the drop in diversity. Across the cohort, a larger post-nadir drop in TCR diversity was inversely correlated with overall survival time among patients who died. The survival association was assessed only in patients who died, and the authors presented better survival with proton therapy as a possibility rather than a demonstrated result. During treatment, patients who received proton therapy stayed relatively stable, whereas patients who received photon therapy lost naive T cells and TCR diversity and gained effector/memory populations.

Libraries came from the immunoSEQ multiplex PCR assay. T cell repertoires were profiled with deep sequencing of rearranged TCR beta loci together with multiparametric flow cytometry. TCRdb took over this immuneACCESS table, retaining in-frame rearrangements with V and J assigned. Such tables are incomplete; in checked studies, under half of the missing clones stem from an unresolved V gene, and the remainder is unexplained. The sample has around 25,000 clones on record, 84% of them singletons. Over 20% of the sample is in the top ten clones. The CDR3 runs 14 residues from the cysteine to the phenylalanine. CDR3 DNA is the only sequence kept; it has 42 bases, read in frame from the first base. Per the germline V gene, SGHRS is the CDR1 and YFSETQ is the CDR2. Relative to germline, V is missing 0 bases and J is missing 3 bases, with 0 bases of the junction outside any gene match. Details on this clone: The antigen this receptor binds is unknown. Nothing much larger sits one base from this clone, and base qualities are not available.

Material: peripheral blood, obtained from a patient treated with photon-based radiotherapy. The chain couples TRBV5-1 to TRBJ1-2; 9 of the junction bases match TRBD1. The sequence derives from a man in his forties or fifties with gastric cancer. The DNA reads as follows: TGCGCCAGCAGCTTGGGGACAGGGGACTATGGCTACACCTTC. Its product reads: CASSLGTGDYGYTF. Beyond the CDR3, the reference TRBV5-1 and TRBJ1-2 genes provide the residues; the full variable domain reads: KAGVTQTPRYLIKTRGQQVTLSCSPISGHRSVSWYQQTPGQGLQFLFEYFSETQRNKGNFPGRFSGRQFSNSRSEMNVSTLELGDSALYLCASSLGTGDYGYTFGSGTRLTVV.